The source of this TCR beta chain is a study of vaccination and CD4 T cells after COVID-19. Cultured CD4+ T cell DNA was sequenced using the Oncomine TCR Beta short-read assay. Via MiXCR, TCRdb re-called the PCR reads, giving one row per CDR3 protein. This table has roughly 19,000 distinct CDR3 sequences, 44% appearing once. In the case of this clonotype: As yet, its antigen is unknown.

As for time point: late sampling 161 to 241 days after vaccination in a few convalescent patients. Documented treatment: roughly 10-day PBMC culture with coronavirus spike peptide pools or control peptides (ViraFEST assay). The material was CD4+ T cells from blood, cultured in vitro, obtained about 7 months after SARS-CoV-2 vaccination. The clonotype comes from a human donor who had recovered from COVID-19.

CDR3 region: CASSSSQGQPQHF. DNA of the CDR3: TGTGCCAGCAGCTCATCACAGGGGCAGCCCCAGCATTTT. The V gene is TRBV7-2, the J gene TRBJ1-5, with TRBD1 matching over 7 bases. CDR1 and CDR2 from the germline V gene are SGHTA and FQGNSA. CDR3 length: 13 residues. The V and J ends lost 4 bases and 7 bases, in that order; junction bases with no gene match: 4. Combining the CDR3 with reference TRBV7-2 and TRBJ1-5 gives the whole variable domain GAGVSQSPSNKVTEKGKDVELRCDPISGHTALYWYRQSLGQGLEFLIYFQGNSAPDKSGLPSDRFSAERTGGSVSTLTIQRTQQEDSAVYLCASSSSQGQPQHFGDGTRLSIL.